Shown below are 12 T cell receptor beta chains from a single sample sequenced in a study of naive and memory T cell subsets. These receptors lack a known antigen. The beta constant-region primer was an equimolar mix of two oligonucleotides covering TRBC1 and TRBC2. Four rounds of PCR amplified the ligated cDNA using nested alpha and beta constant-region primers plus SP2. TCRdb fed the UMI-ligation and nested PCR reads into MiXCR, producing one record per CDR3 protein. The data hold around 140,000 distinct CDR3 sequences, with about 23% observed a single time. Study-level findings and limits: Especially in CD8 cells, naive repertoires contained a few larger clonotypes, possibly CD45RA-re-expressing memory cells.

The sample consisted of naive CD4+ T cells from blood. These receptors all stem from a human donor in good health.

This clonotype was observed a handful of times. The chain links TRBV29-1 to TRBJ2-3; no reliable D call. CDR1 and CDR2 (germline): SQVTM, ANQGSEA. Trimming stripped 3 bases from V and 4 bases from J, with 8 bases between. The CDR3 is 12 amino acids. CDR3 DNA sequence: TGCAGCGTTGATCTGGGTGCAGATACGCAGTATTTT. This sequence encodes CSVDLGADTQYF.

The chain is built from TRBV29-1 and TRBJ2-1; 11 bases line up with TRBD2. The CDR3 runs 16 residues. The germline CDR1 and CDR2 sequences are SQVTM and ANQGSEA. Trimming cost V 1 base and J 3 bases; bases outside gene matches: 5. CDR3 amino acids: CSVEVTSGMNYNEQFF. The CDR3, as DNA: TGCAGCGTTGAAGTGACTAGCGGGATGAACTACAATGAGCAGTTCTTC.

The chain recombines TRBV12-3 or TRBV12-4 with TRBJ1-4; 8 bases are a match to TRBD1. The CDR3 has 16 residues. The trim removed 5 bases at V and 3 bases at J, leaving 8 bases unmatched. The CDR3 region has the DNA TGTGCCAGCAGTCTCCGGACAGGGTGGCCTAATGAAAAACTGTTTTTT. This translates into CASSLRTGWPNEKLFF.

The chain couples TRBV28 to TRBJ2-1; 7 bases align to TRBD2. This CDR3 comprises 15 residues. CDR1 is MDHEN and CDR2 is SYDVKM in the germline V gene. With 3 bases clipped from V and 4 bases from J, the junction kept 6 bases outside the gene matches. The CDR3 loop is CASSFDGGRYNEQFF. The DNA of the CDR3 is TGTGCCAGCAGTTTCGACGGGGGGAGGTACAATGAGCAGTTCTTC.

This clonotype turned up a few times. This chain connects TRBV5-4 to TRBJ2-7; D call uncertain. Per germline, CDR1 SGHNT and CDR2 YYREEE (reference sequence). CDR3 length equals 13 residues. V was pared by 0 bases and J by 3 bases, with 7 bases between. CDR3 in amino acids: CASSLDSLYEQYF. CDR3 bases: TGTGCCAGCAGCTTGGACAGCCTCTACGAGCAGTACTTC.

The genes are TRBV7-2 and TRBJ1-3; D unclear. The ends were cut back, 5 bases at V and 4 bases at J, with 18 bases in the middle. Germline V lookup: CDR1 SGHTA, CDR2 FQGNSA. CDR3 length equals 16 residues. The CDR3 sequence: CASSPHPLLRGNTIYF. The CDR3 DNA follows: TGTGCCAGCAGCCCCCACCCGCTCCTGCGAGGAAACACCATATATTTT.

V gene TRBV20-1 combines with J gene TRBJ1-1; 10 nucleotides agree with TRBD1. The germline gives CDR1 DFQATT, CDR2 SNEGSKA (reference sequence). The CDR3 sequence is 14 residues long. With V trimmed by 6 bases and J by 5 bases, 9 bases remained unmatched. In DNA form, the CDR3 reads TGCAGTGCCTCGGACAGGGGGAGAGGGACTGAAGCTTTCTTT. The encoded protein is CSASDRGRGTEAFF.

This clonotype was counted many times. J is TRBJ1-1 and V is TRBV6-2 or TRBV6-3; 7 positions agree with TRBD1. The V gene end was trimmed by 6 bases and the J gene end by 0 bases; junction bases not matched to a gene: 1. The CDR3 is 13 residues long. Germline loops: CDR1 MNHEY, CDR2 SVGEGT. CDR3 sequence reads: CASRGTVNTEAFF. CDR3 in DNA: TGTGCCAGCAGGGGGACAGTGAACACTGAAGCTTTCTTT.

This clonotype was counted once. The chain links TRBV28 to TRBJ2-1; TRBD2 agrees at 9 bases. V was pared by 6 bases and J by 8 bases, with 14 bases of the junction left unmatched. Germline values: CDR1 MDHEN, CDR2 SYDVKM. CDR3 length equals 16 residues. The CDR3 reads CASSRLGAGGSYEQFF. As DNA, the CDR3 is TGTGCCAGCAGCCGGTTGGGAGCGGGAGGTAGCTATGAGCAGTTCTTC.

This clonotype was detected only a few times. The V gene is TRBV3-1, the J gene TRBJ2-2, with 7 bases aligning to TRBD2. Unmatched junction bases numbered 9, after V lost 5 bases and J lost 6 bases. The CDR3 extends over 15 amino acids. Germline CDR1 LGHDT, CDR2 YNNKEL (reference sequence). CDR3: CASSSRTSPPGELFF. CDR3 DNA: TGTGCCAGCAGCTCTCGGACTAGTCCACCCGGGGAGCTGTTTTTT.

J is TRBJ2-5 and V is TRBV18; no definite D call. The V and J ends lost 3 bases and 9 bases respectively, with 11 bases between them. CDR1 KGHSH and CDR2 LQKENI come from the germline V gene. This CDR3 contains 12 residues. CDR3 protein: CASSPPKVAQYF. CDR3 nucleotides: TGTGCCAGCTCACCTCCGAAGGTAGCCCAGTACTTC.

This rearrangement joins TRBV21-1 to TRBJ1-5; the D call in the table, TRBD1, was not verified against the DNA. TRBV21-1 is annotated as a pseudogene. The CDR3 is 15 amino acids. CDR3: CASSKDRGEVQPQHF. CDR3 DNA: TGTGCCAGCAGCAAAGACAGGGGAGAGGTCCAGCCCCAGCATTTT.